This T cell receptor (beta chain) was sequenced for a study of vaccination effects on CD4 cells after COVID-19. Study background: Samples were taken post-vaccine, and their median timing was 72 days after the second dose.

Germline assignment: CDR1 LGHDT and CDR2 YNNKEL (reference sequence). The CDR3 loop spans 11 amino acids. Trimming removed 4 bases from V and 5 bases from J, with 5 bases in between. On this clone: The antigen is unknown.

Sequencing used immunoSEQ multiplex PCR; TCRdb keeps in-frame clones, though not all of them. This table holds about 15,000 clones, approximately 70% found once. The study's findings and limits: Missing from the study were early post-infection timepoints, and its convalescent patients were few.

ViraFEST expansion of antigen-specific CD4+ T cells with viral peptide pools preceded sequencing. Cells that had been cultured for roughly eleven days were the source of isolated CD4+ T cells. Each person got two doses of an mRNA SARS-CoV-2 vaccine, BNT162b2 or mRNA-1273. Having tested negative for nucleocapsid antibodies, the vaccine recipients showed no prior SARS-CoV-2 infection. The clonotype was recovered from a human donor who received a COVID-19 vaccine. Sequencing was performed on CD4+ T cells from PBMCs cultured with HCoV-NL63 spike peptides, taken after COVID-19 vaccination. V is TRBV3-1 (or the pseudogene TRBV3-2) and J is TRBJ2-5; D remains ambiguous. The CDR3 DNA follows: TGTGCCAGCAGCCTCACGGAGACCCAGTACTTC. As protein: CASSLTETQYF.